Shown below are 15 T cell receptor beta chains from a single sample sequenced in a study of vaccination effects on CD4 cells after COVID-19. These receptors lack a known antigen. Before sequencing, viral peptide pools were used by the ViraFEST assay to expand antigen-specific CD4+ T cells. With 10 to 11 days of culture completed, CD4+ T cells were isolated. Two doses of BNT162b2 or mRNA-1273 vaccine were administered to participants. Assay: immunoSEQ multiplex PCR; the TCRdb copy retains only in-frame clones and omits some. This table has about 13,000 clones, around three quarters appearing once. This specimen was CD4+ T cells from PBMCs cultured with SARS-CoV-2 spike peptides, taken after COVID-19 vaccination. These receptors all stem from a human donor who received a COVID-19 vaccine.

The CDR3 bases are TGCGCCAGCAGCTTGTCGGGACTAGAAGTGGAGACCCAGTACTTC. Its translation is CASSLSGLEVETQYF. The V call is TRBV5-1, the J call TRBJ2-5; 8 nucleotides align to TRBD2. Losses at the gene ends were 1 base for V and 5 bases for J; bases not matched to a gene: 7. The germline CDR1 and CDR2 sequences are SGHRS and YFSETQ. This CDR3 comprises 15 residues.

The CDR3 is CASSQASAPNTGELFF. DNA of the CDR3: TGCGCCAGCAGCCAGGCCTCAGCGCCTAACACCGGGGAGCTGTTTTTT. The genes are TRBV4-3 and TRBJ2-2; D is ambiguous. The CDR3 totals 16 residues. V was pared by 3 bases and J by 2 bases, with 13 bases between. Germline CDR1 LGHNA, CDR2 YSLEER.

This chain joins TRBV5-1 and TRBJ2-3; D might be TRBD2 (6 bases). V lost 4 bases and J 5 bases, leaving 14 bases between the germline ends. CDR1 SGHRS and CDR2 YFSETQ come from the germline V gene. The CDR3 is 14 amino acids. In DNA, the CDR3 is TGCGCCAGCAGCGCGCTGGGTAGCGGAGATACGCAGTATTTT. It yields the protein CASSALGSGDTQYF.

The V gene is TRBV5-1, the J gene TRBJ2-5, with no clear D. V was cut by 4 bases and J by 5 bases, with 15 bases left in between. This CDR3 is built from 14 residues. CDR1 SGHRS and CDR2 YFSETQ come from the germline V gene. The CDR3 region has the DNA TGCGCCAGCAGCGGGCAGGCCGGTAAGGAGACCCAGTACTTC. Translating gives CASSGQAGKETQYF.

This chain's CDR3 is CASSLGGPGETQYF. For the CDR3, the DNA is TGCGCCAGCAGCTTGGGGGGGCCAGGGGAGACCCAGTACTTC. V is TRBV5-1 and J is TRBJ2-5, with D tentatively TRBD1 (6 bases). Trimming took off 0 bases at V and 5 bases at J, with 11 bases between the two ends. From germline, CDR1 is SGHRS and CDR2 YFSETQ. The CDR3 covers 14 residues. The whole variable domain, remainder taken from reference TRBV5-1 and TRBJ2-5, is KAGVTQTPRYLIKTRGQQVTLSCSPISGHRSVSWYQQTPGQGLQFLFEYFSETQRNKGNFPGRFSGRQFSNSRSEMNVSTLELGDSALYLCASSLGGPGETQYFGPGTRLLVL.

V gene TRBV19 combines with J gene TRBJ2-1; no clear D gene. Trimming stripped 6 bases from V and 2 bases from J, with 11 bases between. The CDR3 runs 14 residues. Germline CDR1 LNHDA, CDR2 SQIVND (reference sequence). The CDR3 is CASRGKGTYNEQFF. The CDR3 DNA reads as TGTGCCAGTAGGGGGAAGGGTACCTACAATGAGCAGTTCTTC.

This clone was counted once. This chain uses TRBV7-8 with TRBJ2-7, with D perhaps TRBD1 (7 bases). The germline V gene encodes CDR1 SGHVS and CDR2 FQNEAQ. CDR3 length: 15 residues. V lost 1 base, J lost 0 bases, and 10 bases lay in between. CDR3 region: CASSLGQGLSYEQYF. CDR3 nucleotide sequence: TGTGCCAGCAGCTTAGGACAGGGACTCTCCTACGAGCAGTACTTC.

The chain has TRBV6-5 and TRBJ1-6, with D perhaps matching TRBD1 (5 bases). This CDR3 contains 14 residues. V shed 6 bases and J shed 7 bases, with 13 bases lying between them. Germline CDR1 is MNHEY and CDR2 is SVGAGI. The CDR3 reads CASREGFLNSPLHF. The CDR3 DNA reads TGTGCCAGCAGGGAGGGGTTTTTGAATTCACCCCTCCACTTT.

The V call is TRBV9, the J call TRBJ1-1, with D unresolved. Germline V CDR1 and CDR2: SGDLS, YYNGEE. V was shortened by 4 bases and J by 2 bases, with 9 bases between the two germline ends. The CDR3 has 13 amino acids. Here the CDR3 reads CASSKQLNTEAFF. The CDR3 DNA follows: TGTGCCAGCAGCAAACAGCTAAACACTGAAGCTTTCTTT.

This clone is labeled medium-sized. The rearrangement joins TRBV12-1 to TRBJ2-7; TRBD1, the table's D call, lacks a check against the DNA. TRBV12-1 constitutes a pseudogene. The CDR3 spans 14 residues. In nucleotides, the CDR3 is TGTGCCAGCAGCTGGGGGGACAGGGATTACGAGCAGTACTTC. This codes for CASSWGDRDYEQYF.

In its sample, this clone was seen once. The rearrangement uses TRBV19 and TRBJ1-5, with D possibly matching TRBD1 (6 bases). The J call may be faulty, since TRBJ2-3 better matches the DNA end. This CDR3 has 13 amino acids. Germline CDR1 LNHDA, CDR2 SQIVND (reference sequence). CDR3 loop: CASSKTGYQPQYF. The CDR3 nucleotides read TGTGCCAGTAGTAAAACAGGGTATCAGCCCCAGTATTTT.

The CDR3 spells CASSLAGLTYNEQFF. In nucleotides, the CDR3 is TGTGCCAGCAGCTTGGCGGGACTCACATACAATGAGCAGTTCTTC. V and J are TRBV5-8 and TRBJ2-1, with D possibly being TRBD2 (6 bases). V dropped 0 bases and J dropped 4 bases, with 11 bases sitting between them. From germline, CDR1 is SGHTS and CDR2 YDEGEE. The length of the CDR3 is 15 residues.

The CDR3 here is CASNRQGYGYTF. The CDR3, as DNA: TGTGCCAGCAATCGGCAGGGCTATGGCTACACCTTC. The chain employs TRBV2 and TRBJ1-2; a possible D gene is TRBD1 (5 bases). V shed 7 bases and J shed 4 bases, with 10 bases lying between them. This CDR3 has 12 amino acids. Germline V lookup: CDR1 SNHLY, CDR2 FYNNEI.

This clone has just a few counts. The rearrangement uses TRBV28 and TRBJ1-2; a possible D gene is TRBD1 (5 bases). CDR3 size: 15 residues. Looked up from germline, CDR1 is MDHEN and CDR2 is SYDVKM. V was pared by 5 bases and J by 3 bases, with 16 bases between. The CDR3 bases are TGTGCCAGCAGTCCCCGGGGGGGTTCCTACTATGGCTACACCTTC. Translated, it gives CASSPRGGSYYGYTF.

The gene calls are TRBV7-9 and TRBJ2-2; D not resolved. This CDR3 is built from 12 residues. The V and J ends lost 5 bases and 5 bases respectively, with 6 bases between them. The germline V gene has CDR1 SEHNR and CDR2 FQNEAQ (reference sequence). CDR3 coding DNA: TGTGCCAGCAGCGTAGAAACCGGGGAGCTGTTTTTT. This translates into CASSVETGELFF.